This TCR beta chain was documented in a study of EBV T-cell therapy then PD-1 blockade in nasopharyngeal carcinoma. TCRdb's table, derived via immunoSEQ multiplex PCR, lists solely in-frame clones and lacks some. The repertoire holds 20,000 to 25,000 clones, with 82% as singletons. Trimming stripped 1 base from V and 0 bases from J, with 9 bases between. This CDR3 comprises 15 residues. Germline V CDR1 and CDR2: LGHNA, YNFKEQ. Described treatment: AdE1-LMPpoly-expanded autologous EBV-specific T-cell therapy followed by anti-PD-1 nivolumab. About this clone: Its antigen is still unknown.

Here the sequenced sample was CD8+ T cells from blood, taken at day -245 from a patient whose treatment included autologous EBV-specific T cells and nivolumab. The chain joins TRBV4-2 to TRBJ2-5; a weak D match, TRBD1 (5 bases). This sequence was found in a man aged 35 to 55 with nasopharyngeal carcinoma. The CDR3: CASSQGLGDQETQYF. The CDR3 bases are TGTGCCAGCAGCCAAGGATTAGGGGACCAAGAGACCCAGTACTTC.